The TCR beta chain described here comes from a study of blood T cell repertoires in COVID-19. The wider study: Sites in the United States, Italy and Spain provided acute and convalescent COVID-19 samples. The cDNA or gDNA used as material had been derived from T cells, B-cell-depleted T cells, or PBMCs.

Followed over time, Seattle patients had been enrolled while infection was active. V was shortened by 2 bases and J by 0 bases, with 8 bases between the two germline ends. The CDR3 consists of 15 residues. CDR1 and CDR2 (germline): KGHSH, LQKENI. Per the study methods: Quantification of nucleated cells was approximated via reference gene primer amplification. The protocol was immunoSEQ multiplex PCR, while the TCRdb copy is restricted to in-frame clones and leaves out a portion. The V and J calls and clone size come from that table; D and trimming were worked out from the DNA. The sample lists 100,000 to 150,000 clones, about 90% occurring once.

The receptor was isolated from a man in his fifties or sixties with COVID-19, enrolled during active disease. The rearrangement joins TRBV18 to TRBJ1-3; tentatively, D is TRBD1 (5 bases). Sequenced sample: peripheral blood. The CDR3, as DNA: TGTGCCAGCTCACCAGGGGGGAGCTCTGGAAACACCATATATTTT. It translates to CASSPGGSSGNTIYF.